The 11 T cell receptor beta chains listed next were all sequenced from one sample in a study of T cell repertoires in cytomegalovirus infection. These receptors' antigens are unknown. TCRdb itself ran the reads through MiXCR, one entry per CDR3 protein. The repertoire holds some 350,000 distinct CDR3 sequences, 25% to 35% seen once, with 20% in the top ten. This sample comprised cultured PBMCs, obtained from culture after CMV antigen stimulation. The receptors stem from a human donor in good health (CMV status not recorded). Some clones in this sample may be carry-over from other donors' samples.

The CDR3 bases are TGCAGTGCTCTTAGGACAGGGGGCTGGACTGAAGCTTTCTTT. Amino acid sequence: CSALRTGGWTEAFF. The V gene is TRBV20-1, the J gene TRBJ1-1, with 11 bases matching TRBD1. This CDR3 has 14 residues. CDR1 is DFQATT, CDR2 SNEGSKA, per germline (reference sequence). Germline trimming cut 5 bases from V and 5 bases from J; bases unmatched to any gene: 7.

This clonotype was picked up one time. V gene TRBV11-2 combines with J gene TRBJ1-2; weak D call: TRBD1 (6 bases). There are 15 residues in the CDR3. V was shortened by 1 base and J by 8 bases, with 17 bases between the two germline ends. Germline V lookup: CDR1 SGHAT, CDR2 FQNNGV. CDR3 sequence: CASSLVARGNGGYTF. The CDR3 DNA is TGTGCCAGCAGCTTAGTTGCCAGGGGTAACGGAGGCTACACCTTC.

The chain links TRBV19 to TRBJ2-3; 10 nucleotides agree with TRBD2. CDR3 size: 17 residues. Germline lookup yields CDR1 LNHDA and CDR2 SQIVND (reference sequence). The J segment lost 0 bases and the V segment lost 4 bases, leaving 7 bases of the junction unmatched. The CDR3 DNA reads TGTGCCAGTAGTACCGGGACTAGCGTTTCTAGCACAGATACGCAGTATTTT. Amino acids: CASSTGTSVSSTDTQYF. Combining the CDR3 with reference TRBV19 and TRBJ2-3 gives the whole variable domain DGGITQSPKYLFRKEGQNVTLSCEQNLNHDAMYWYRQDPGQGLRLIYYSQIVNDFQKGDIAEGYSVSREKKESFPLTVTSAQKNPTAFYLCASSTGTSVSSTDTQYFGPGTRLTVL.

Many counts were recorded for this clonotype. This chain uses TRBV7-2 with TRBJ2-5, with D perhaps assigned TRBD1 or TRBD2 (5 bases each). CDR1 SGHTA and CDR2 FQGNSA come from the germline V gene. CDR3 length: 11 amino acids. V lost 5 bases and J 6 bases, leaving 7 bases between the germline ends. CDR3 in amino acids: CASSRDQTQYF. CDR3 DNA sequence: TGTGCCAGCAGCAGGGACCAGACCCAGTACTTC.

This chain links TRBV20-1 with TRBJ2-2, with TRBD2 matching over 9 bases. The length of the CDR3 is 15 residues. Unmatched junction bases numbered 4, after V lost 2 bases and J lost 3 bases. Germline V lookup: CDR1 DFQATT, CDR2 SNEGSKA (reference sequence). The CDR3 DNA sequence: TGCAGTGCTAGACTAGCGGGAAAGGACACCGGGGAGCTGTTTTTT. Translated: CSARLAGKDTGELFF.

This clonotype has a handful of counts. The chain carries TRBV12-3 or TRBV12-4 and TRBJ1-3, with no clear D. This CDR3 contains 16 residues. Trimming removed 8 bases at V and 7 bases at J, with 24 bases between. CDR3 nucleotides: TGTGCCAGCCTCCTTTACCGCAGGATCAGAAGCAACACCATATATTTT. The encoded protein is CASLLYRRIRSNTIYF.

This chain uses TRBV6-6 with TRBJ2-2, with D perhaps matching TRBD1 (5 bases). Trimming cost V 5 bases and J 1 base, with 8 bases left between them. The CDR3 is made up of 14 amino acids. Germline V gene sequence: CDR1 MNHNY, CDR2 SVGAGI (reference sequence). CDR3 coding DNA: TGTGCCAGCAGTGAGCAGGGGAACACCGGGGAGCTGTTTTTT. This sequence encodes CASSEQGNTGELFF.

V is TRBV27 and J is TRBJ2-3, with a tentative D call TRBD2 (6 bases). The CDR3 totals 15 residues. Germline CDR1 and CDR2: MNHEY and SMNVEV (reference sequence). The V end lost 3 bases, the J end lost 3 bases, and 13 bases lay between the germline ends. The CDR3 nucleotides read TGTGCCAGCAGTTTTGGCGGGATAAGGACAGATACGCAGTATTTT. Its protein is CASSFGGIRTDTQYF.

The J gene is TRBJ1-5, the V gene TRBV6-1; 9 nucleotides align to TRBD1. Unmatched junction bases numbered 7, after V lost 7 bases and J lost 0 bases. The CDR3 covers 16 residues. CDR1 and CDR2 from the germline V gene are MNHNS and SASEGT. CDR3 region: CASIAGTGYSNQPQHF. The CDR3 DNA reads TGTGCCAGCATTGCCGGGACAGGGTATAGCAATCAGCCCCAGCATTTT.

This sequence joins TRBV5-5 and TRBJ1-1, with 8 bases aligning to TRBD1. J lost 1 base, V lost 4 bases, and 9 bases had no gene match. This CDR3 is 16 amino acids long. Per the germline V gene, CDR1 is SGHKS and CDR2 is YYEKEE (reference sequence). CDR3 residues: CASSAGGDRWNTEAFF. The CDR3 DNA reads as TGTGCCAGCAGCGCAGGTGGGGACAGGTGGAACACTGAAGCTTTCTTT.

The rearrangement joins TRBV28 to TRBJ1-1; the match to TRBD1 covers 11 bases. There are 15 residues in the CDR3. The V and J ends lost 6 bases and 5 bases, in that order; junction bases with no gene match: 8. Germline V CDR1 and CDR2: MDHEN, SYDVKM. CDR3 protein: CASSRPGTGGTEAFF. CDR3 bases: TGTGCCAGCAGCCGACCCGGGACAGGGGGGACTGAAGCTTTCTTT.